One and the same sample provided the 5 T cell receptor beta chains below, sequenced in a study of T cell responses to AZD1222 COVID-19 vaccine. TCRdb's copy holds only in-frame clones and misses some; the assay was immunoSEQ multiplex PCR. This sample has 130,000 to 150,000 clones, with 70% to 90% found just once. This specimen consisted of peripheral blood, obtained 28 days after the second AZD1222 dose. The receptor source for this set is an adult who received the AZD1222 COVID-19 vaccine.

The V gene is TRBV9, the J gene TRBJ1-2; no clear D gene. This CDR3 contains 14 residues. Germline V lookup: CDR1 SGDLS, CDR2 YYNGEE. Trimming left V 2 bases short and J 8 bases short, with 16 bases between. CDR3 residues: CASSVGDLLRGYTF. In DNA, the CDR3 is TGTGCCAGCAGCGTCGGTGACCTCCTCCGGGGCTACACCTTC.

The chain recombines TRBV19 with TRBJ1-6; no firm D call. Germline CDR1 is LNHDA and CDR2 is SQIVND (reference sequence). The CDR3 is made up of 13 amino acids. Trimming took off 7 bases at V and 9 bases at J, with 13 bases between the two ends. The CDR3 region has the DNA TGTGCCAGTATGGGGTCCCTCGGTTCACCCCTCCACTTT. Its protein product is CASMGSLGSPLHF.

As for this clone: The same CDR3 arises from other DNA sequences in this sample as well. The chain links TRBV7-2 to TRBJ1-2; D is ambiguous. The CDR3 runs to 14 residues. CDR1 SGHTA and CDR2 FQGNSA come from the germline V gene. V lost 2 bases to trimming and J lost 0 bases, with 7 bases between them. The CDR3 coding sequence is TGTGCCAGCAGCTTATCAGGCGCTAACTATGGCTACACCTTC. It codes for CASSLSGANYGYTF.

CDR3 DNA sequence: TGTGCCAGCAGCGTAAGCCCGCTAGCGGGAGCCGCAGATACGCAGTATTTT. Its translation: CASSVSPLAGAADTQYF. This chain connects TRBV9 to TRBJ2-3; TRBD2 matches 10 bases. The trim removed 1 base at V and 4 bases at J, leaving 9 bases unmatched. The V gene's germline CDR1 is SGDLS and CDR2 YYNGEE. CDR3 size: 17 residues.

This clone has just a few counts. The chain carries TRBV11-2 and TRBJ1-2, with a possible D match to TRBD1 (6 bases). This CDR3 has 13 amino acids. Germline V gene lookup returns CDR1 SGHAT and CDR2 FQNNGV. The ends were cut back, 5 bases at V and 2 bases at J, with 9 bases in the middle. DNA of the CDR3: TGTGCCAGCAGCGCGACAGGAAACTATGGCTACACCTTC. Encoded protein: CASSATGNYGYTF. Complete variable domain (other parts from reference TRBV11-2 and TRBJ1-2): EAGVAQSPRYKIIEKRQSVAFWCNPISGHATLYWYQQILGQGPKLLIQFQNNGVVDDSQLPKDRFSAERLKGVDSTLKIQPAKLEDSAVYLCASSATGNYGYTFGSGTRLTVV.